The rows below give T cell receptor beta chains drawn from one sample of a study of blood T cell repertoires in COVID-19. Assay used: immunoSEQ multiplex PCR; TCRdb lists only in-frame clones, some missing. The top ten hold around 16% of the sample, which has 63,000 or so clones, roughly 82% seen once. The sequenced sample consisted of peripheral blood. The receptors come from an older man with active COVID-19. Both conserved end residues are part of each CDR3. The D gene is left open where the match is weak. Rows give clone size only sometimes, using once, few, many, or a class for an expanded clone.

14	TRBD1	TRBJ1-4	TRBV6-6	.	TGTGTCAGCAGTCTGGGGGACAGTAATGAAAAACTGTTTTTT	CVSSLGDSNEKLFF
17	TRBD2	TRBJ2-2	TRBV7-3	.	TGTGCCAGCAGCCGCGAGCCCCCGGGACTACTTACCGGGGAGCTGTTTTTT	CASSREPPGLLTGELFF
16	TRBD1	TRBJ2-4	TRBV19	.	TGTGCCAGTAGTATTGACACAGGGGGCTACAAAAACATTCAGTACTTC	CASSIDTGGYKNIQYF
11	.	TRBJ2-3	TRBV6-4	.	TGTGCCAGCAACGACGGGTATACGCAGTATTTT	CASNDGYTQYF
16	.	TRBJ2-2	TRBV7-9	.	TGTGCCAGCAGCTTAGCGCTTTCAGGTCTCACCGGGGAGCTGTTTTTT	CASSLALSGLTGELFF
15	.	TRBJ2-7	TRBV5-5	.	TGTGCCAGCAGCTTGGCCGTGGGAGAAGTCTACGAGCAGTACTTC	CASSLAVGEVYEQYF
11	.	TRBJ2-7	TRBV6-6	once	TGTGCCAGCAGTCAACAGGGCGAGCAGTACTTC	CASSQQGEQYF
11	.	TRBJ2-5	TRBV2	.	TGTGCCAGCAGCCCCGGCGGGACCCAGTACTTC	CASSPGGTQYF
14	TRBD2	TRBJ2-7	TRBV5-4	.	TGTGCCAGCAGCTTCAGGGAGGGAAGCAACGAGCAGTACTTC	CASSFREGSNEQYF
14	.	TRBJ2-5	TRBV5-4	.	TGTGCCAGCAGCGACGACAGGTTAAGGGAGACCCAGTACTTC	CASSDDRLRETQYF
13	TRBD1	TRBJ1-4	TRBV19	.	TGTGCCAGCCGGGACAGGGGGGGCGAAAAACTGTTTTTT	CASRDRGGEKLFF
14	.	TRBJ2-7	TRBV4-1	.	TGCGCCAGCAGCCAAGAGACAAGTCTCAACGAGCAGTACTTC	CASSQETSLNEQYF
13	.	TRBJ1-6	TRBV27	.	TGTGCCAGCAGGGACACGGCGTATTCACCCCTCCACTTT	CASRDTAYSPLHF
16	.	TRBJ2-7	TRBV6-2/TRBV6-3	few	TGTGCCAGCAGTTACTCGAGTGGTGGGCTCGGCTACGAGCAGTACTTC	CASSYSSGGLGYEQYF
15	.	TRBJ2-7	TRBV6-5	.	TGTGCCAGCAGTTACACAAGGACCGCCCGGGGGGAGCAGTACTTC	CASSYTRTARGEQYF
13	.	TRBJ1-5	TRBV7-2	.	TGTGCCAGCAGCTACTACAGGGATCAGCCCCAGCATTTT	CASSYYRDQPQHF
17	.	TRBJ1-6	TRBV19	few	TGTGCCAGTAGCCTCTTTGGGAGGGCGGACGTACAGTCACCCCTCCACTTT	CASSLFGRADVQSPLHF
19	TRBD2	TRBJ2-7	TRBV6-2/TRBV6-3	.	TGTGCCAGCAGTTCATTAGGGGGGACTAGCGGGAGACGAAAGTACGAGCAGTACTTC	CASSSLGGTSGRRKYEQYF
17	.	TRBJ1-4	TRBV19	.	TGTGCCAGTAGGAGGACAGCCCAAGTCACAACTAATGAAAAACTGTTTTTT	CASRRTAQVTTNEKLFF
15	TRBD1	TRBJ1-1	TRBV9	once	TGTGCCAGCAGCGTCGGGACAGGGGGCCTCACTGAAGCTTTCTTT	CASSVGTGGLTEAFF
16	TRBD1	TRBJ2-7	TRBV24-1	.	TGTGCCACCAGTGATCAAGGCCGGGACAGGGTGTGCAAGCAGTACTTC	CATSDQGRDRVCKQYF
14	.	TRBJ2-2	TRBV11-3	.	TGTGCCAGCAGCGCGGACATCCACACCGGGGAGCTGTTTTTT	CASSADIHTGELFF
14	TRBD1	TRBJ1-1	TRBV6-6	.	TGTGCCAGCAGCCCAGGGGGCTGGGTCACTGAAGCTTTCTTT	CASSPGGWVTEAFF
12	.	TRBJ1-3	TRBV3-1/TRBV3-2	.	TGTGCCAGCACCAGGGCAGGAAACACCATATATTTT	CASTRAGNTIYF
15	TRBD1	TRBJ2-7	TRBV5-5	.	TGTGCCAGCAGCTTGGGGGACAGCAGCTTTTCCGAGCAGTACTTC	CASSLGDSSFSEQYF
16	TRBD1	TRBJ1-5	TRBV4-1	once	TGCGCCAGCAGCCAGGGACAGGGGAGCCCCTATCAGCCCCAGCATTTT	CASSQGQGSPYQPQHF
15	TRBD2	TRBJ2-5	TRBV5-4	.	TGTGCCAGCAGCTTGGCGACTAGCGGACAAGAGACCCAGTACTTC	CASSLATSGQETQYF
13	.	TRBJ1-4	TRBV7-9	few	TGTGCCAGCAGCTTCGGTCCTAATGAAAAACTGTTTTTT	CASSFGPNEKLFF
14	TRBD1	TRBJ1-1	TRBV18	.	TGTGCCAGCTCCTCCGGACAGGGGGGGACTGAAGCTTTCTTT	CASSSGQGGTEAFF
16	.	TRBJ2-1	TRBV19	once	TGTGCCACCAACACAGGAAGAAGGGCCTCCTACAATGAGCAGTTCTTC	CATNTGRRASYNEQFF
14	.	TRBJ1-3	TRBV29-1	.	TGCAGCGTTGAAGAGGGGCTCTCTGGAAACACCATATATTTT	CSVEEGLSGNTIYF
16	.	TRBJ2-7	TRBV27	.	TGTGCCAGCAGTTTATCGGCGGGTAACCTATTTTACGAGCAGTACTTC	CASSLSAGNLFYEQYF
16	.	TRBJ1-1	TRBV15	.	TGTGCCACCAGCAGAGGGAGCGGCTTCCTGAACACTGAAGCTTTCTTT	CATSRGSGFLNTEAFF
14	.	TRBJ2-7	TRBV5-6	.	TGTGCCAGCAGCTCTAAAGGACAGACCTACGAGCAGTACTTC	CASSSKGQTYEQYF
16	TRBD2	TRBJ2-1	TRBV10-3	.	TGTGCCATCAGTTCTAGCGGGAGGGCCGGTCACAATGAGCAGTTCTTC	CAISSSGRAGHNEQFF
16	TRBD1	TRBJ1-2	TRBV6-2/TRBV6-3	.	TGTGCCAGCAGTTACGGGGGACAGGCTGTACGAGATGGCTACACCTTC	CASSYGGQAVRDGYTF
13	.	TRBJ2-2	TRBV10-3	.	TGTGCCATCAGTCCGGCGAACACCGGGGAGCTGTTTTTT	CAISPANTGELFF
13	.	TRBJ1-2	TRBV7-3	.	TGTGCCAGCAGCCCGGACACTAACTATGGCTACACCTTC	CASSPDTNYGYTF
16	.	TRBJ1-1	TRBV29-1	.	TGCAGCGTCGCGGGGTTGGGCGGATTCATGAACACTGAAGCTTTCTTT	CSVAGLGGFMNTEAFF
14	TRBD2	TRBJ2-7	TRBV14	.	TGTGCCAGCAGCCTCGGGGGGGGCGCCTACGAGCAGTACTTC	CASSLGGGAYEQYF
18	TRBD2	TRBJ2-7	TRBV6-2/TRBV6-3	.	TGTGCCAGCAGTTCGGGACAGGTAGGAACTAGCGGGAGCTACGAGCAGTACTTC	CASSSGQVGTSGSYEQYF
13	.	TRBJ1-2	TRBV28	.	TGTGCCAGCAGTCTACAGGGCAACTATGGCTACACCTTC	CASSLQGNYGYTF
13	.	TRBJ2-1	TRBV7-2	.	TGTGCCAGCAGCTTAGCCAGGGTTTGGGAGCAGTTCTTC	CASSLARVWEQFF
14	TRBD2	TRBJ2-3	TRBV7-9	few	TGTGCCAGCAGCATACGGACTAGCGGAGATACGCAGTATTTT	CASSIRTSGDTQYF
19	TRBD2	TRBJ2-2	TRBV4-3	.	TGCGCCAGCAGCCAAGCCGTCTGGGCGGCGGGGGGGCCGGGCGGGGAGCTGTTTTTT	CASSQAVWAAGGPGGELFF
14	.	TRBJ1-4	TRBV9	.	TGTGCCAGCAGTGTCTCCATGAGGGGGGAAAAACTGTTTTTT	CASSVSMRGEKLFF
15	TRBD2	TRBJ2-1	TRBV6-5	.	TGTGCCAGCGCACCTTGGACTAGCGGGGGGGATGAGCAGTTCTTC	CASAPWTSGGDEQFF
17	TRBD2	TRBJ2-2	TRBV3-1/TRBV3-2	few	TGTGCCAGCAGCCAACCACTAGCGGGGTATGACACCGGGGAGCTGTTTTTT	CASSQPLAGYDTGELFF
15	TRBD1	TRBJ1-5	TRBV2	.	TGTGCCAGCAGCATGGACAGGGAAGCCAATCAGCCCCAGCATTTT	CASSMDREANQPQHF
15	.	TRBJ2-7	TRBV4-2	.	TGTGCCAGCAGCCAAGATGAAGGAGGGGCGTACGAGCAGTACTTC	CASSQDEGGAYEQYF